This T cell receptor (beta chain) was observed in a study of regulatory T cells in long-lasting Graves disease. Through Arm-PCR of CDR3 regions and iRepertoire HTBI primers, TCR beta libraries were built. TCRdb re-called the multiplex PCR reads through MiXCR, storing one row per CDR3 protein. Altogether 350,000 to 450,000 distinct CDR3 sequences are present, 16% being singletons, with the ten largest covering roughly 29%. Notes on the study in general: Thyroid tissue was not sampled; only peripheral blood was.

This clonotype was seen more than once but under ten times. Its target is not known. Time point noted: newly diagnosed GD, antithyroid drugs for less than 3 months. Scientists built the TCR library using RNA that was extracted from PBMCs. The patients were enrolled through endocrinology in Xi'an, China. A further study also used this sample, focusing on T cells in Graves' hyperthyroidism and ophthalmopathy. In that study: A first-round RT-PCR of the TCR CDR3 used the HTBI primer set.

This sequence originates from a man between 35 and 55 years old with Graves disease. Sequencing used peripheral blood mononuclear cells (PBMCs), obtained at new diagnosis, from a patient treated with antithyroid drugs.

This chain's CDR3 is CASSQGLAGTGELFF. Written as DNA, the CDR3 is TGCGCCAGCAGCCAGGGACTAGCGGGAACCGGGGAGCTGTTTTTT. The chain employs TRBV5-1 and TRBJ2-2; 13 nucleotides align to TRBD2. Per germline, CDR1 SGHRS and CDR2 YFSETQ. The trim removed 4 bases at V and 5 bases at J, leaving 2 bases unmatched. The CDR3 spans 15 residues.